This TCR beta chain was obtained from a study of response to subunit inactivated influenza vaccine. Comment on this clonotype: The antigen remains unidentified.

Each CDR3 protein gets one entry after TCRdb re-called the RT-PCR reads with MiXCR. The sample contains some 300,000 distinct CDR3 sequences, roughly 22% of which appear only once. Study-level findings and limits: Authors proposed each seasonal influenza vaccination draws in few new T cells.

Trimming took off 4 bases at V and 15 bases at J, with 20 bases between the two ends. CDR1 and CDR2 from the germline V gene are SGHDT and YYEEEE. The CDR3 is 13 residues long. This sequence originates from a man in his fifties or sixties who received an inactivated influenza vaccine. This chain joins TRBV5-6 and TRBJ1-3, with D hard to call. Here the sequenced sample was PBMCs from blood, taken about 20 months after vaccination. The CDR3: CASSRDTSLATYF. The CDR3 nucleotides are TGTGCCAGCAGCAGAGACACCTCCTTGGCCACATATTTT.